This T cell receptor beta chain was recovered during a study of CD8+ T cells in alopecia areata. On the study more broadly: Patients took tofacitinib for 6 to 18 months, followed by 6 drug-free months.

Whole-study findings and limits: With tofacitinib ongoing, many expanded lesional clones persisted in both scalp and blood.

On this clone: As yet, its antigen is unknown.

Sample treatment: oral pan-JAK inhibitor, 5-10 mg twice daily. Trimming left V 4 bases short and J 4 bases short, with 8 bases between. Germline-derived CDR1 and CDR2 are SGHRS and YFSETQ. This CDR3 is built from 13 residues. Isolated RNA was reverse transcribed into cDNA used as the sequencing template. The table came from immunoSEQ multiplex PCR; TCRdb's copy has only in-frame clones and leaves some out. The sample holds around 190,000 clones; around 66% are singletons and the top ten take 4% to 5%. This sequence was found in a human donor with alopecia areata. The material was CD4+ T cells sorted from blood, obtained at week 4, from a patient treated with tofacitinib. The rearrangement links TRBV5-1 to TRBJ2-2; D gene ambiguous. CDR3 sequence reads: CASSLMATGELFF. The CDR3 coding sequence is TGCGCCAGCAGCCTCATGGCCACCGGGGAGCTGTTTTTT.